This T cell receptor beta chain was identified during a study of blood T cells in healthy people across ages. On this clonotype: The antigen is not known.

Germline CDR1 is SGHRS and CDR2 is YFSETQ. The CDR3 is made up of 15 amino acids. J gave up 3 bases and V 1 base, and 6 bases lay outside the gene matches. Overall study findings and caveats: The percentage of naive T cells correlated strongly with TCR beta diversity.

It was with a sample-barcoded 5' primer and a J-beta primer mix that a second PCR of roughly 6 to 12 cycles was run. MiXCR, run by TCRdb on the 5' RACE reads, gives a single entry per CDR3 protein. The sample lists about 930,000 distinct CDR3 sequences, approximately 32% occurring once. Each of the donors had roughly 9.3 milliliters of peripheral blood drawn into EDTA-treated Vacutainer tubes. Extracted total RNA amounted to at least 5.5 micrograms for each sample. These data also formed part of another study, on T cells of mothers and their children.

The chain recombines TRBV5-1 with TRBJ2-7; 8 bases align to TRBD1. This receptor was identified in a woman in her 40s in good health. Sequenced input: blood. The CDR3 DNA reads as TGCGCCAGCAGCTTGACAGGGGGGTCAAACTACGAGCAGTACTTC. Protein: CASSLTGGSNYEQYF. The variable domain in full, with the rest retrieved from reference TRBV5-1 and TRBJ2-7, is KAGVTQTPRYLIKTRGQQVTLSCSPISGHRSVSWYQQTPGQGLQFLFEYFSETQRNKGNFPGRFSGRQFSNSRSEMNVSTLELGDSALYLCASSLTGGSNYEQYFGPGTRLTVT.